Presented here are 5 T cell receptor beta chains from one specimen sequenced in a study of T cell responses to AZD1222 COVID-19 vaccine. TCRdb's copy holds only in-frame clones and misses some; the assay was immunoSEQ multiplex PCR. The sample records some 150,000 clones, more than 85% being singletons. The sequences come from peripheral blood, collected 28 days after the second AZD1222 dose. The source is an adult who received the AZD1222 COVID-19 vaccine.

This clone has just a few counts. This chain joins TRBV28 and TRBJ2-7, with TRBD1 identical over 8 bases. Losses at the gene ends were 1 base for V and 5 bases for J; bases not matched to a gene: 7. Germline V gene lookup returns CDR1 MDHEN and CDR2 SYDVKM. The CDR3 covers 15 residues. CDR3 sequence reads: CASSLSRAGGDEQYF. CDR3 DNA sequence: TGTGCCAGCAGTTTATCCAGGGCAGGGGGCGACGAGCAGTACTTC.

This clone occurred once. This sequence joins TRBV12-5 and TRBJ2-3; D uncertain. V gave up 1 base and J gave up 0 bases, with 5 bases separating them. Germline assignment: CDR1 LGHNT and CDR2 FRNRAP. The CDR3 covers 14 residues. The DNA of the CDR3 is TGTGCTAGTGGTTTGGAGACTAGCACAGATACGCAGTATTTT. The encoded protein is CASGLETSTDTQYF. The complete variable domain, with remaining parts taken from reference TRBV12-5 and TRBJ2-3, reads DARVTQTPRHKVTEMGQEVTMRCQPILGHNTVFWYRQTMMQGLELLAYFRNRAPLDDSGMPKDRFSAEMPDATLATLKIQPSEPRDSAVYFCASGLETSTDTQYFGPGTRLTVL.

V is TRBV7-2 and J is TRBJ2-1, with 7 bases identical to TRBD2. Germline trimming cut 2 bases from V and 7 bases from J; bases unmatched to any gene: 11. CDR1 and CDR2 from the germline V gene are SGHTA and FQGNSA. This CDR3 has 16 residues. DNA of the CDR3: TGTGCCAGCAGCTTATTTGCGGGAGTAGGTGTAAATGAGCAGTTCTTC. Its protein is CASSLFAGVGVNEQFF.

V gene TRBV9 combines with J gene TRBJ1-6; no definite D call. Trimming shortened V by 0 bases and J by 5 bases, and 12 bases separated the two germline ends. The germline V gene encodes CDR1 SGDLS and CDR2 YYNGEE. The CDR3 is made up of 16 amino acids. The CDR3: CASSVGESQDNSPLHF. CDR3 DNA sequence: TGTGCCAGCAGCGTAGGGGAGTCCCAGGATAATTCACCCCTCCACTTT.

This clone was seen a handful of times. The J gene is TRBJ1-2, the V gene TRBV10-3; TRBD1 matches 9 bases. V lost 3 bases and J lost 5; bases outside the gene matches: 7. Germline values: CDR1 ENHRY, CDR2 SYGVKD. This CDR3 contains 15 residues. The chain's CDR3 is CAISDNRGRVYGYTF. In DNA form, the CDR3 reads TGTGCCATCAGTGATAACAGGGGGCGCGTTTATGGCTACACCTTC.